This TCR beta chain was retrieved from a study of Graves' ophthalmopathy and Graves' hyperthyroidism. Findings and caveats of the study: Also, most clonotypes expanded in the thyroid above 0.001 frequency appeared in blood.

Details on this clonotype: The target antigen is unknown.

Amplified TCR beta CDR3 regions were obtained using RNA transcripts as template. First-round RT-PCR employed HTBI primers, with a second-round multiplex PCR after it. TCRdb recomputed calls from the multiplex PCR reads with MiXCR, one row per CDR3 protein. The sample contains around 1.1 million distinct CDR3 sequences, about 40% of which appear only once. V lost 3 bases, J lost 4 bases, and 5 bases stayed unmatched. This CDR3 contains 15 residues. Germline values: CDR1 SGHDT, CDR2 YYEEEE. The rearrangement uses TRBV5-6 and TRBJ2-2, with TRBD1 matching over 8 bases. This receptor was identified in an adult man with Graves' hyperthyroidism. Sequencing input: peripheral blood or thyroid tissue (not recorded which). CDR3 in DNA: TGTGCCAGCAGCTCTACAGGGGGTAGCACCGGGGAGCTGTTTTTT. This codes for CASSSTGGSTGELFF. Supplemented by reference TRBV5-6 and TRBJ2-2, the full variable domain reads DAGVTQSPTHLIKTRGQQVTLRCSPKSGHDTVSWYQQALGQGPQFIFQYYEEEERQRGNFPDRFSGHQFPNYSSELNVNALLLGDSALYLCASSSTGGSTGELFFGEGSRLTVL.